This entry describes one T cell receptor beta chain. Its matching antigen is unknown. These data come from a study of Graves' ophthalmopathy and Graves' hyperthyroidism. Whole-study findings and limits: The blood repertoire also included most expanded thyroid clonotypes above 0.001 frequency.

For repertoire sequencing, the TCR beta CDR3 regions were amplified from RNA transcripts. Amplification began with first-round RT-PCR using HTBI primers, then second-round multiplex PCR was performed. TCRdb itself ran the multiplex PCR reads through MiXCR, one entry per CDR3 protein. Among about 220,000 distinct CDR3 sequences listed, under 25% were seen once. Germline V gene data show CDR1 as DFQATT and CDR2 as SNEGSKA (reference sequence). CDR3 size: 11 residues. V shed 5 bases and J shed 2 bases, with 6 bases lying between them. Other autoimmune diseases, uncontrolled infections, pregnancy or lactation ruled patients out of participation. A diagnosis was made from clinical symptoms together with serum thyroxine, TRAb, thyroid ultrasound and orbital computed tomography.

The chain uses TRBV20-1 and TRBJ1-2; no clear D gene. Sequenced: peripheral blood. The sequence was obtained from a woman aged 50 to 65 with Graves' ophthalmopathy. The chain's CDR3 is CSALGNYGYTF. CDR3 bases: TGCAGTGCTTTGGGGAACTATGGCTACACCTTC.